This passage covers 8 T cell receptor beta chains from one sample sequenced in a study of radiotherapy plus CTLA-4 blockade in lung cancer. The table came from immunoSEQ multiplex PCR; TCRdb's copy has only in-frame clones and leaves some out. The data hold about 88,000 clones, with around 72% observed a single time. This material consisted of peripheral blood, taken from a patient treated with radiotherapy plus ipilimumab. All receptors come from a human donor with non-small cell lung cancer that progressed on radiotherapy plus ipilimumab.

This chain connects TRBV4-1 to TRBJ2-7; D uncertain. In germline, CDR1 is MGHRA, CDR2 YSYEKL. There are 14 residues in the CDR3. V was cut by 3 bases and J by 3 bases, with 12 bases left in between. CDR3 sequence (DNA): TGCGCCAGCAGCCAGGGAAACGGATACTACGAGCAGTACTTC. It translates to CASSQGNGYYEQYF.

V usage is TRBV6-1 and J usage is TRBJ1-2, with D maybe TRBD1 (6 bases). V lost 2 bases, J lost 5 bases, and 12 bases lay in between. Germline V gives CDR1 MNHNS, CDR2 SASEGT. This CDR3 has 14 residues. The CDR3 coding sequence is TGTGCCAGCAGTGAACCGGGAACAGGGTATGGCTACACCTTC. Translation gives CASSEPGTGYGYTF.

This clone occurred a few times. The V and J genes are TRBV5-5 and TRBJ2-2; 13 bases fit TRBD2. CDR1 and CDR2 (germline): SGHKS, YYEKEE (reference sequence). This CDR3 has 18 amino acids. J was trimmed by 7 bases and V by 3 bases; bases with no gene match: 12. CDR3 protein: CASSSGLLAGGPGGELFF. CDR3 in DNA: TGTGCCAGCAGCTCCGGCCTACTAGCGGGGGGGCCCGGCGGGGAGCTGTTTTTT.

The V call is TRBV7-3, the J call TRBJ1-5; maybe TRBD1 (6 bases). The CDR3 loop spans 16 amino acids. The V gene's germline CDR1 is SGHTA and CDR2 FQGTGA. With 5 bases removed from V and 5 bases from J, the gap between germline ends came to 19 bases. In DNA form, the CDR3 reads TGTGCCAGCAGCAGCGGCGCCAGGGGCTCATATCAGCCCCAGCATTTT. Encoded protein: CASSSGARGSYQPQHF. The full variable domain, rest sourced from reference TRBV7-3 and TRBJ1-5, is GAGVSQTPSNKVTEKGKYVELRCDPISGHTALYWYRQSLGQGPEFLIYFQGTGAADDSGLPNDRFFAVRPEGSVSTLKIQRTERGDSAVYLCASSSGARGSYQPQHFGDGTRLSIL.

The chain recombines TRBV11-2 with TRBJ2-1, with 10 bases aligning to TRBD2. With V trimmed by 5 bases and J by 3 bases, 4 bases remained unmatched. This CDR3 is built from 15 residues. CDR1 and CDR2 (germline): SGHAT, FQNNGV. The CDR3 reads CASSEREGLYNEQFF. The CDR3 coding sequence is TGTGCCAGCAGCGAGCGGGAGGGCCTCTACAATGAGCAGTTCTTC.

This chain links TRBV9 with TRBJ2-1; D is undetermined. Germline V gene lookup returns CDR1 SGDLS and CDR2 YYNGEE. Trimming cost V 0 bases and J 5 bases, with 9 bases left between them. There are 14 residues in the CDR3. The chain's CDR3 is CASSVEVQNNEQFF. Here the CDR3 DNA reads TGTGCCAGCAGCGTAGAGGTACAGAACAATGAGCAGTTCTTC.

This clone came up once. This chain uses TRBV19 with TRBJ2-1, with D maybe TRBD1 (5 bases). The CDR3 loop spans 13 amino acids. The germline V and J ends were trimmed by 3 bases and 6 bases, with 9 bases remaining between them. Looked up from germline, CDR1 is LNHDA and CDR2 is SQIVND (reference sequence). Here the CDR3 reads CASSMGLVNEQFF. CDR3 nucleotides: TGTGCCAGTAGTATGGGGCTAGTCAATGAGCAGTTCTTC.

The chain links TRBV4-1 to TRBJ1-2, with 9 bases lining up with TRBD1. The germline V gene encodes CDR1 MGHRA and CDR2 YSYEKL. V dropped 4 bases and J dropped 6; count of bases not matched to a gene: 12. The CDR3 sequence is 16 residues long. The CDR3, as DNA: TGCGCCAGCAGCCTCACCACAGGGGGCGCGGTGGATGGCTACACCTTC. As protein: CASSLTTGGAVDGYTF.